The present TCR beta chain was sequenced within a study of cytomegalovirus exposure and HLA in healthy donors (dated by TCRdb to the late 2010s). Some background on the complete study: In an earlier analysis of several hundred of the donors, 250 to 350 Gb of sequence data and roughly 100 million unique TCR beta sequences from some 170 million T cells were reported. Approximately 310 gigabases of sequencing data and approximately 80 million unique TCR sequences were included in an early release covering about 700 HLA-typed donors. Among the approximately 400 genotyped donors, approximately 82% belonged to the genetic ancestry cluster associated with self-reported Caucasian donors. The study aimed to test whether signatures of past pathogen exposure could be identified by cataloging public T cell receptors. The T cell repertoires of some 700 subjects were profiled by immunosequencing and related to cytomegalovirus serostatus. In addition to the first cohort of 666 subjects, a separate validation cohort of 120 different subjects was used. To predict cytomegalovirus infection status, the study brought together high-throughput TCR immunosequencing, statistical association of individual TCRs with disease status, and machine learning. To study patterns of TCR occurrence, a later analysis re-analyzed previously published TCR beta repertoires from several hundred donors and added high-resolution HLA genotyping. Rather than drawing on any new phenotypic data, the later analysis identified candidate immune exposures from TCR beta sequences and the way those sequences occurred across donors. An earlier analysis of 587 of the donors applied high-throughput TCR beta sequencing to assess whether each TCR beta V gene segment acted as functional or pseudogenic. Donor age, sex, ethnicity and CMV serostatus were compiled alongside the repertoire data. In a later genetic analysis, genome-wide SNP genotypes for about 55% of the roughly 700 donors were used, and that subset was treated as a discovery cohort. All discovery cohort repertoires had been generated using a single sequencing platform. HLA typing covered class I and class II loci at four-digit resolution. The number of donors typed differed by locus, with roughly 620-640 for A, B, C, DRB1 and DQB1, roughly 520 for DQA1, approximately 570 for DPA1, and some 440 for DPB1. About five DR-DQ haplotypes were handled as single units for association and clustering because linkage in the cohort was strong. On average, about 240,000 unique TCR beta nucleotide sequences were sequenced per donor among a few hundred genotyped donors of the cohort, with around 19% of those sequences being non-productive.

The germline V gene yields MRHNA for CDR1 and SNTAGT for CDR2. Trimming removed 0 bases from V and 0 bases from J, leaving 5 bases between the germline ends. Spanning cysteine to phenylalanine, the CDR3 consists of 14 amino acids. Of the read, only the CDR3 DNA is kept; its 42 bases are in frame from base 1. What the study reported, not specific to this receptor: Only TCR beta chains were sequenced in this cohort, and the absence of alpha or paired-chain data limited detectable features. Linkage disequilibrium might explain the correlated functional status among segregating V segments, but an unknown experimental factor could not be ruled out. The authors suggested that the approach could potentially be generalized to other disease states and immunological phenotypes. Most TCR sequences were observed very rarely across donors, whereas some public TCRs were present in many individuals. Because the 87-base-pair reads could not distinguish some IMGT-functional V segments, including TRBV6-2 and TRBV6-3, those segments were excluded. A cluster of highly shared sequence variants was judged likely to represent a technical artifact of the sequencing pipeline. Broadly in line with IMGT annotations, most TCR beta V segments showed up in productive rearrangements about 90% or about 30% of the time in an earlier analysis of roughly 590 of the donors. In vitro tests confirmed that three of the cytomegalovirus-associated TCR beta chains recognize cytomegalovirus antigens. In a later analysis, around 17,000 TCR beta sequences were associated with specific HLA alleles at a false discovery rate of 0.05. In the study, 150 to 200 TCR beta chains were listed as associated with cytomegalovirus. A later analysis reported that several top co-occurrence clusters appeared linked to parvovirus B19, influenza, CMV and Epstein-Barr virus. A further reported finding was that TCR beta sequences accurately predicted the HLA-A and HLA-B alleles for most subjects in the first cohort. Presence/absence analyses assumed roughly uniform sequencing depth across donors, an assumption that may not hold. According to a later genetic analysis, donors in an Asian-associated ancestry cluster had fewer N-insertions in productive TCRs than the approximately 630-donor mean. In a later analysis, the rate of TCR association differed among HLA loci, with DRB1 alleles having the most associated TCRs and HLA-C alleles having the fewest. An association between a missense DCLRE1C variant and V-gene and J-gene trimming of TCR beta chains was found in a later genetic analysis and replicated in an independent cohort. Compared with equally common non-associated chains, HLA-associated TCR beta chains in a later analysis were more clonally expanded and had lower generation probabilities. CMV serostatus was the only immune exposure information available for the cohort. Seventeen rarely observed V segments, including chromosome 9 orphons, were excluded from the earlier analysis of approximately 500 of the donors because counts were too low. According to a later analysis, most CMV-associated TCR beta chains appeared to be HLA-restricted, and the HLA associations seemed to be driven largely by CMV exposure. Because HLA typing was missing for some donors at each locus, association tests included only the typed subset. The classifier was reported to diagnose cytomegalovirus status with high specificity and sensitivity in both the original and validation cohorts. When HLA alleles, especially DR and DQ, strongly co-occurred, TCR associations were difficult to assign to individual alleles.

In regard to this clone: The clone's antigen remains unknown. Base qualities are not recorded, but no much larger clone differs from it by a single base.

The cohort comprised under 700 healthy bone marrow donors. At the time of sampling, all cohort members were nominally healthy, though unrecorded immune exposures were likely present. The donor was CMV seropositive and was included in the group of 250 to 350 seropositive cohort members. Every donor gave a peripheral blood sample, and the peripheral blood mononuclear cells from that sample were used for TCR beta sequencing. The Qiagen DNeasy Blood Extraction Kit was used to extract genomic DNA from the blood cell samples. Libraries were built with the immunoSEQ multiplex PCR assay. A mixture of 60 forward primers for TCR Vbeta segments and 13 reverse primers for TCR Jbeta segments was used in the multiplex PCR. A multiplex PCR assay on genomic DNA amplified the CDR3 region of rearranged TCR beta genes. On the Illumina HiSeq System, the amplified TCR beta libraries were sequenced as 87-base-pair reads. Per the authors' processing: In a later analysis, approximately 74 million unique TCR beta chains were counted across the roughly 670 repertoires, and approximately 11 million of these chains were shared by at least two donors. A nearest-neighbor algorithm error-corrected the raw reads and collapsed the reads into unique sequences, merging closely related sequences to remove PCR and sequencing errors. Alignment of CDR3 sequences to IMGT reference sequences was used to assign V, D and J gene segments. Each retained sequence needed at least a six-nucleotide match to both a V gene segment and a J gene segment. A rearrangement counted as productive if the CDR3 had no stop codons and remained in frame with V and J, and every other rearrangement counted as non-productive. Following IMGT convention, CDR3 was defined as the stretch from the second conserved V-encoded cysteine up to the conserved J-encoded phenylalanine. The earlier analysis of 550 to 650 of the donors excluded any sequence lacking an unambiguous match to a single V gene segment. An earlier analysis of some 500 of the donors classified V segments as functional when productive rearrangements were above 56.7% and as segregating when the standard deviation between donors was above 5%. To diagnose cytomegalovirus status from the catalog of TCR beta chain sequences, a statistical classification framework was built. In a later analysis, V and J genes were assigned by comparing TCR nucleotide sequences against IMGT/GENE-DB human TR gene sequences. A later analysis assigned CDR3 sequences and most-parsimonious VDJ recombination scenarios with the TCRdist pipeline. A later analysis defined each TCR beta chain by its CDR3 amino acid sequence plus V-gene family, and excluded reads lacking a unique V-gene family. In a later analysis, 500 to 650 highly shared, low-generation-probability nucleotide sequences were removed to address suspected cross-contamination and a sequencing artifact. A later analysis calculated a clonal expansion index for each public chain from normalized within-repertoire ranks of inferred template counts. A later analysis computed generation probabilities with a VDJ recombination model fitted to out-of-frame rearrangements, and checked the results against IGoR. In a later analysis, hypergeometric tests were used to score TCR-TCR, TCR-HLA and TCR-CMV co-occurrence, with a repertoire-size bias correction applied to TCR pairs. False discovery rates were estimated in a later analysis by permuting HLA or CMV assignments 20 times. A later analysis grouped co-occurring TCRs with DBSCAN, adding TCRdist sequence similarity when clustering within HLA-allele-positive subsets. For co-occurrence clustering, repertoires with fewer than 30,000 or more than 120,000 public chains were excluded, along with four to six repertoires with anomalous nucleotide sharing. The immuneACCESS repertoire file appears here via TCRdb, limited to in-frame rearrangements. These files lack a portion of the clones; in checked studies, under half of the deficit traces to unresolved V genes, and the cause of the others is not known. V, J and clone size were drawn from that table, and D and trimming were deduced from the DNA. This sample holds approximately 160,000 clones; almost 85% were observed only once. The top ten clonotypes cover 5% to 6.5% of the sample.

Material for sequencing was PBMCs. The receptor's source is a man aged 25 to 45 in good health and CMV-seropositive. In this chain, TRBV6-4 is recombined with TRBJ1-1, with no confidently assigned D gene. The CDR3 amino acid sequence is: CASSDSGLNTEAFF. The sequenced DNA is TGTGCCAGCAGTGACTCTGGCCTGAACACTGAAGCTTTCTTT.